The 10 T cell receptor gamma chains listed next were all sequenced from one sample in a study of Vδ1+ human thymocytes (dated by TCRdb to 2016 to 2019). Broad study findings and their caveats: Unlike the oligoclonal repertoires in peripheral blood, the thymic TRG and TRD repertoires appeared highly polyclonal, with Gaussian CDR3 length distributions.

Sequencing took place on an Illumina MiSeq. RNA extraction was carried out with the RNeasy mini kit, and reverse transcription was then done using Superscript III. CDR3 amplicons were produced by multiplex PCR using pooled V-gene forward primers and a constant-region reverse primer with Illumina adaptor overhangs. With CATT, TCRdb called clones again from the public reads; duplicate DNA rows were later joined. The sample profile shows 8,000 to 9,000 gamma-chain clones; around 54% of them were found once. Approximately 1.5% of the sample rests with the top ten. Antigens for these TCRs are unknown. Material for sequencing was Vdelta1+ gamma-delta thymocytes from the thymus. The cell subset or site label, read with the paper, signifies: FACS-sorted CD3+ TCRalphabeta- TCRVdelta1+ TCRVdelta2- thymocytes. These receptor sequences come from a girl under three years old who had congenital heart surgery.

V usage is TRGV3 and J usage is TRGJ1 or TRGJ2. As TCRdb names no J gene, one was assigned here on the basis of a DNA match to germline. V shed 5 bases and J 10 bases; nucleotides not matched to a gene: 14. Germline CDR1 and CDR2: VTNTFY and YDVSTARD (reference sequence). This CDR3 region has 13 residues. The CDR3 DNA sequence: TGTGCCACCTGGGCCCTCCCCCCCCTCAAGAAACTCTTT. Protein sequence: CATWALPPLKKLF.

The V call is TRGV3, the J call TRGJ1 or TRGJ2. TCRdb is silent on the J gene; assignment here came from matching the DNA to germline. Unmatched junction bases numbered 11, after V lost 2 bases and J lost 7 bases. The CDR3 totals 14 residues. CDR1 is VTNTFY and CDR2 is YDVSTARD in the germline V gene (reference sequence). The CDR3 spells CATWDTQRGYKKLF. The CDR3 nucleotides are TGTGCCACCTGGGACACCCAAAGGGGGTATAAGAAACTCTTT.

This rearrangement joins TRGV3 to TRGJ1 or TRGJ2. TCRdb offers no J gene call, so here the DNA was matched to germline to obtain one. Germline V gives CDR1 VTNTFY, CDR2 YDVSTARD (reference sequence). With 2 bases clipped from V and 12 bases from J, the junction kept 7 bases outside the gene matches. The CDR3 consists of 11 residues. The CDR3 DNA reads TGTGCCACCTGGGACAAGGCGGGGAAACTCTTT. Protein product: CATWDKAGKLF.

This chain uses TRGV9 with TRGJ1 or TRGJ2. As TCRdb names no J gene, one was assigned here on the basis of a DNA match to germline. The CDR3 totals 13 residues. V was clipped by 2 bases and J by 5 bases; unmatched bases: 6. Per germline, CDR1 GITISATS and CDR2 ISYDGTV (reference sequence). CDR3 amino acids: CALWEAGDYKKLF. In DNA, the CDR3 is TGTGCCTTGTGGGAGGCTGGGGATTATAAGAAACTCTTT.

For this clone: A much larger clone lies one base from this, so it may be a read error. Other DNA sequences in this specimen translate into the identical CDR3. The chain is built from TRGV4 and TRGJ1 or TRGJ2. The J gene, left out of TCRdb, was set here by checking the DNA against germline. The V gene end was trimmed by 4 bases and the J gene end by 7 bases; junction bases not matched to a gene: 7. The germline V gene has CDR1 EGSTGY and CDR2 YDSYTSSV. This CDR3 spans 12 amino acids. CDR3 residues: CATWDGLYKKLF. In nucleotides, the CDR3 is TGTGCCACCTGGGACGGGCTCTATAAGAAACTCTTT.

The rearrangement links TRGV3 to TRGJ1 or TRGJ2. Because TCRdb records no J gene, it was assigned here through a match of the DNA to germline. Trimming at V came to 0 bases and at J to 7 bases, leaving 9 bases not matched to a gene. The CDR3 sequence is 14 residues long. Germline CDR1 is VTNTFY and CDR2 is YDVSTARD (reference sequence). The CDR3 sequence is CATWDRRGQYKKLF. The DNA for the CDR3 is TGTGCCACCTGGGACAGGCGGGGTCAGTATAAGAAACTCTTT.

This clone was seen just once. The J segment was not called; the V segment is TRGV3. The CDR3 is made up of 13 amino acids. Per the germline V gene, CDR1 is VTNTFY and CDR2 is YDVSTARD (reference sequence). For the CDR3, the DNA is TGTGCCACCTGGATTCCCCATGCATGGACGTGGCTCTTT. Its protein is CATWIPHAWTWLF.

This clone has only a few counts. This sample includes further DNA sequences coding for the same CDR3. The chain joins TRGV9 to TRGJ1 or TRGJ2. Here the J gene was assigned by germline matching of the DNA, as TCRdb has none. Germline V gene sequence: CDR1 GITISATS, CDR2 ISYDGTV (reference sequence). The junction had 4 bases not matched to a gene; V was cut back by 0 bases and J by 5 bases. The CDR3 sequence is 13 residues long. The CDR3 DNA sequence: TGTGCCTTGTGGGAGGTGCAAGATTATAAGAAACTCTTT. Translating it yields CALWEVQDYKKLF.

The chain uses TRGV3 and TRGJ1 or TRGJ2. TCRdb is silent on the J gene; assignment here came from matching the DNA to germline. V dropped 0 bases and J dropped 5; count of bases not matched to a gene: 4. This CDR3 is built from 13 residues. CDR1 is VTNTFY, CDR2 YDVSTARD, per germline (reference sequence). CDR3 protein: CATWDRPNYKKLF. CDR3 DNA sequence: TGTGCCACCTGGGACAGGCCGAATTATAAGAAACTCTTT.

The chain uses TRGV3 and TRGJ1 or TRGJ2. Since TCRdb gives no J gene, matching the DNA to germline was used here to assign it. V lost 0 bases, J lost 12 bases, and 8 bases stayed unmatched. CDR3 length equals 12 residues. Germline CDR1 is VTNTFY and CDR2 is YDVSTARD (reference sequence). CDR3: CATWDRTTGKLF. In DNA form, the CDR3 reads TGTGCCACCTGGGACAGGACTACGGGGAAACTCTTT.